One and the same sample provided the 20 T cell receptor beta chains below, sequenced in a study of graft-versus-host responses after intestinal transplantation. These receptors have no identified antigens. Produced via immunoSEQ multiplex PCR; TCRdb's table is partial and in-frame only. The sample has approximately 68,000 clones, around 87% seen once. This specimen consisted of unstimulated CD8+ T cells sorted from spleen or lymph node cells, obtained before transplant. These receptors all stem from a human donor who was the organ donor for an intestinal transplant.

The genes are TRBV5-1 and TRBJ2-3, with 12 bases fitting TRBD2. Germline lookup yields CDR1 SGHRS and CDR2 YFSETQ. With 5 bases clipped from V and 0 bases from J, the junction kept 4 bases outside the gene matches. This CDR3 comprises 16 residues. The CDR3 nucleotides are TGCGCCAGCAGATATACTAGCGGGGGGAGCACAGATACGCAGTATTTT. Translated: CASRYTSGGSTDTQYF.

The V gene is TRBV29-1, the J gene TRBJ2-3, with 7 bases matching TRBD1. The CDR3 consists of 14 residues. Germline CDR1 and CDR2: SQVTM and ANQGSEA. The V and J ends lost 7 bases and 6 bases, in that order; junction bases with no gene match: 13. CDR3 amino acids: CSAVPTGSLDTQYF. The CDR3 DNA is TGCAGCGCCGTACCGACAGGGAGTCTTGATACGCAGTATTTT.

The V gene is TRBV6-6, the J gene TRBJ2-3, with 10 bases identical to TRBD1. The CDR3 spans 16 residues. CDR1 is MNHNY, CDR2 SVGAGI, per germline (reference sequence). V dropped 5 bases and J dropped 3; count of bases not matched to a gene: 8. CDR3 residues: CASSPTPGQGTDTQYF. Written as DNA, the CDR3 is TGTGCCAGCAGTCCGACGCCGGGACAGGGGACAGATACGCAGTATTTT.

The chain couples TRBV29-1 to TRBJ2-1; TRBD2 agrees at 8 bases. The CDR3 consists of 16 residues. J lost 2 bases, V lost 3 bases, and 9 bases had no gene match. CDR1 SQVTM and CDR2 ANQGSEA come from the germline V gene. DNA for the CDR3: TGCAGCGTTGAGTCGGGGGGGCCTTCCCCCTACAATGAGCAGTTCTTC. It codes for CSVESGGPSPYNEQFF.

The J gene is TRBJ1-2, the V gene TRBV29-1; TRBD1 agrees at 7 bases. V trimming: 6 bases; J trimming: 8 bases; junction bases outside the gene matches: 9. The CDR3 loop spans 12 amino acids. CDR1 and CDR2 (germline): SQVTM, ANQGSEA. This CDR3 reads CSVTTGLGGYTF. The CDR3 DNA follows: TGCAGCGTCACGACAGGGTTGGGCGGCTACACCTTC.

The genes are TRBV19 and TRBJ1-2; 7 bases map to TRBD1. The CDR3 spans 16 residues. The V gene end was trimmed by 5 bases and the J gene end by 5 bases; junction bases not matched to a gene: 14. Germline loops: CDR1 LNHDA, CDR2 SQIVND (reference sequence). The CDR3 coding sequence is TGTGCCAGTAGTCCGCCGACAGGGTCTTTAATATATGGCTACACCTTC. Amino acid sequence: CASSPPTGSLIYGYTF.

This clone showed up just once. V and J are TRBV9 and TRBJ1-2, with TRBD1 identical over 8 bases. CDR1 is SGDLS and CDR2 is YYNGEE in the germline V gene. J gave up 4 bases and V 3 bases, and 8 bases lay outside the gene matches. This CDR3 comprises 15 residues. Here the CDR3 DNA reads TGTGCCAGCAGCGACAAGGAGGGGACAGGCTATGGCTACACCTTC. Protein sequence: CASSDKEGTGYGYTF.

The chain couples TRBV19 to TRBJ2-3; a weak D match, TRBD1 (6 bases). Germline CDR1 reads LNHDA; CDR2 reads SQIVND (reference sequence). V dropped 0 bases and J dropped 0 bases, with 19 bases sitting between them. The CDR3 consists of 19 residues. The CDR3 protein is CASSIDPERQASSTDTQYF. Here the CDR3 DNA reads TGTGCCAGTAGTATAGATCCTGAGAGACAGGCGTCTAGCACAGATACGCAGTATTTT.

The rearrangement uses TRBV7-6 and TRBJ2-1, with 8 positions matching TRBD2. CDR3 size: 16 residues. Germline CDR1 reads SGHVS; CDR2 reads FNYEAQ. V lost 5 bases and J lost 3; bases outside the gene matches: 9. This CDR3 is CASSPRLARLYNEQFF. The CDR3 region has the DNA TGTGCCAGCAGCCCCCGACTAGCGCGACTCTACAATGAGCAGTTCTTC.

This chain connects TRBV29-1 to TRBJ1-1; TRBD1 is a possible D gene (6 bases). The CDR3 runs to 14 residues. Germline CDR1 SQVTM, CDR2 ANQGSEA. V was clipped by 8 bases and J by 3 bases, with 19 bases between them. This CDR3 is CSLLPLGHYTEAFF. CDR3 sequence (DNA): TGCAGCCTATTACCGCTGGGACACTACACTGAAGCTTTCTTT. Filled out from reference TRBV29-1 and TRBJ1-1, the complete variable domain reads SAVISQKPSRDICQRGTSLTIQCQVDSQVTMMFWYRQQPGQSLTLIATANQGSEATYESGFVIDKFPISRPNLTFSTLTVSNMSPEDSSIYLCSLLPLGHYTEAFFGQGTRLTVV.

J is TRBJ2-1 and V is TRBV2; D not resolved. This CDR3 has 14 residues. The V end was cut by 2 bases, the J end by 6 bases, with 11 bases between. Germline V lookup: CDR1 SNHLY, CDR2 FYNNEI. CDR3 loop: CASSERIRSNEQFF. For the CDR3, the DNA is TGTGCCAGCAGTGAAAGGATAAGGAGCAATGAGCAGTTCTTC.

This clone was seen once. The chain carries TRBV19 and TRBJ1-4, with D tentatively TRBD1 (5 bases). The V gene lost 2 bases and the J gene lost 4 bases, with 17 bases spanning the gap. The CDR3 runs to 17 residues. Germline loops: CDR1 LNHDA, CDR2 SQIVND (reference sequence). DNA for the CDR3: TGTGCCAGTAGTATATCCGAGATGGTGGGGGGTAATGAAAAACTGTTTTTT. It specifies CASSISEMVGGNEKLFF.

The V and J genes are TRBV6-5 and TRBJ2-3; a possible D gene is TRBD2 (7 bases). This CDR3 has 15 amino acids. Germline V gives CDR1 MNHEY, CDR2 SVGAGI. Deletions cut 5 bases from V and 0 bases from J, with 12 bases between. The CDR3 loop is CASSPAGASTDTQYF. CDR3 nucleotides: TGTGCCAGCAGTCCCGCGGGGGCCAGCACAGATACGCAGTATTTT.

V gene TRBV4-2 combines with J gene TRBJ1-1, with TRBD1 identical over 9 bases. V dropped 4 bases and J dropped 8; count of bases not matched to a gene: 11. Per germline, CDR1 LGHNA and CDR2 YNFKEQ. The CDR3 sequence is 15 residues long. The CDR3 DNA reads as TGTGCCAGCAGCCGGGAACAGGGGGCCCTGATGGAAGCTTTCTTT. Amino acids: CASSREQGALMEAFF.

The chain employs TRBV7-8 and TRBJ2-5; D might be TRBD2 (6 bases). Trimming left V 0 bases short and J 3 bases short, with 14 bases between. Germline CDR1 is SGHVS and CDR2 is FQNEAQ. The CDR3 is 16 amino acids. CDR3 residues: CASSLARREEEETQYF. The CDR3 DNA reads TGTGCCAGCAGCTTAGCTCGGAGGGAGGAAGAAGAGACCCAGTACTTC.

This clone was seen only once. V usage is TRBV4-1 and J usage is TRBJ2-3; tentative D call: TRBD2 (7 bases). V was pared by 7 bases and J by 5 bases, with 10 bases between. CDR3 size: 12 residues. Germline CDR1 and CDR2: MGHRA and YSYEKL. CDR3 nucleotides: TGCGCCAGCAAAGGGGGGGAAGATACGCAGTATTTT. It encodes CASKGGEDTQYF.

This chain connects TRBV6-1 to TRBJ1-2; 7 nucleotides match TRBD1. CDR1 MNHNS and CDR2 SASEGT come from the germline V gene. V lost 8 bases and J lost 3; bases outside the gene matches: 3. This CDR3 has 12 residues. CDR3 sequence reads: CASWGTDYGYTF. CDR3 coding DNA: TGTGCCAGCTGGGGGACAGACTATGGCTACACCTTC.

This clone was counted a single time. This chain uses TRBV28 with TRBJ1-5; 8 nucleotides align to TRBD1. The V gene end was trimmed by 2 bases and the J gene end by 6 bases; junction bases not matched to a gene: 3. The CDR3 runs to 14 residues. Germline V gene sequence: CDR1 MDHEN, CDR2 SYDVKM. This chain's CDR3 is CASSLTTGGQPQHF. In nucleotides, the CDR3 is TGTGCCAGCAGTTTAACCACAGGGGGTCAGCCCCAGCATTTT.

The chain employs TRBV27 and TRBJ2-3; D may be TRBD2 (5 bases). CDR1 is MNHEY, CDR2 SMNVEV, per germline (reference sequence). The CDR3 contains 11 residues. The V and J ends lost 10 bases and 7 bases respectively, with 12 bases between them. The CDR3 loop reads CATASGNTQYF. As DNA, the CDR3 is TGTGCCACCGCCTCGGGGAATACGCAGTATTTT.

The chain recombines TRBV29-1 with TRBJ1-4; TRBD1 aligns across 8 bases. The CDR3 covers 11 residues. From germline, CDR1 is SQVTM and CDR2 ANQGSEA. The ends lost 6 bases at V and 16 bases at J; junction bases unmatched: 10. The CDR3 coding sequence is TGCAGCGTGGAACTCGACAGGGGTCGGTTTTTT. This translates into CSVELDRGRFF.